This note documents a single T cell receptor (beta chain) sequence. Its antigen is unidentified. Repertoires were generated with immunoSEQ multiplex PCR, while TCRdb's copy carries only in-frame clones and drops some. The sample includes 150,000 to 200,000 clones, approximately 90% of them seen just once. V was pared by 7 bases and J by 3 bases, with 18 bases between. The CDR3 covers 15 residues. Germline V gives CDR1 LNHDA, CDR2 SQIVND (reference sequence). The data were taken from a study of lymphopenia after photon versus proton radiotherapy. Study-wide results and caveats: After lymphocyte nadir, photon-treated repertoires showed oligoclonal expansion, especially CD8+ Temra. Survival link was tested only in deceased patients; proton benefit remains a possibility. In patients who died, overall survival fell as post-nadir TCR diversity dropped more. Relative stability marked proton patients; photon patients lost diversity and naive cells.

The chain combines TRBV19 with TRBJ1-2; tentative D call: TRBD1 (6 bases). The source is a man in his fifties with gastric cancer. The specimen comprised peripheral blood, sampled from a patient treated with photon-based radiotherapy. The CDR3 sequence: CASTTKGGGHYGYTF. CDR3 DNA: TGTGCCAGTACGACTAAAGGGGGAGGCCACTATGGCTACACCTTC. Filled out from reference TRBV19 and TRBJ1-2, the complete variable domain reads DGGITQSPKYLFRKEGQNVTLSCEQNLNHDAMYWYRQDPGQGLRLIYYSQIVNDFQKGDIAEGYSVSREKKESFPLTVTSAQKNPTAFYLCASTTKGGGHYGYTFGSGTRLTVV.